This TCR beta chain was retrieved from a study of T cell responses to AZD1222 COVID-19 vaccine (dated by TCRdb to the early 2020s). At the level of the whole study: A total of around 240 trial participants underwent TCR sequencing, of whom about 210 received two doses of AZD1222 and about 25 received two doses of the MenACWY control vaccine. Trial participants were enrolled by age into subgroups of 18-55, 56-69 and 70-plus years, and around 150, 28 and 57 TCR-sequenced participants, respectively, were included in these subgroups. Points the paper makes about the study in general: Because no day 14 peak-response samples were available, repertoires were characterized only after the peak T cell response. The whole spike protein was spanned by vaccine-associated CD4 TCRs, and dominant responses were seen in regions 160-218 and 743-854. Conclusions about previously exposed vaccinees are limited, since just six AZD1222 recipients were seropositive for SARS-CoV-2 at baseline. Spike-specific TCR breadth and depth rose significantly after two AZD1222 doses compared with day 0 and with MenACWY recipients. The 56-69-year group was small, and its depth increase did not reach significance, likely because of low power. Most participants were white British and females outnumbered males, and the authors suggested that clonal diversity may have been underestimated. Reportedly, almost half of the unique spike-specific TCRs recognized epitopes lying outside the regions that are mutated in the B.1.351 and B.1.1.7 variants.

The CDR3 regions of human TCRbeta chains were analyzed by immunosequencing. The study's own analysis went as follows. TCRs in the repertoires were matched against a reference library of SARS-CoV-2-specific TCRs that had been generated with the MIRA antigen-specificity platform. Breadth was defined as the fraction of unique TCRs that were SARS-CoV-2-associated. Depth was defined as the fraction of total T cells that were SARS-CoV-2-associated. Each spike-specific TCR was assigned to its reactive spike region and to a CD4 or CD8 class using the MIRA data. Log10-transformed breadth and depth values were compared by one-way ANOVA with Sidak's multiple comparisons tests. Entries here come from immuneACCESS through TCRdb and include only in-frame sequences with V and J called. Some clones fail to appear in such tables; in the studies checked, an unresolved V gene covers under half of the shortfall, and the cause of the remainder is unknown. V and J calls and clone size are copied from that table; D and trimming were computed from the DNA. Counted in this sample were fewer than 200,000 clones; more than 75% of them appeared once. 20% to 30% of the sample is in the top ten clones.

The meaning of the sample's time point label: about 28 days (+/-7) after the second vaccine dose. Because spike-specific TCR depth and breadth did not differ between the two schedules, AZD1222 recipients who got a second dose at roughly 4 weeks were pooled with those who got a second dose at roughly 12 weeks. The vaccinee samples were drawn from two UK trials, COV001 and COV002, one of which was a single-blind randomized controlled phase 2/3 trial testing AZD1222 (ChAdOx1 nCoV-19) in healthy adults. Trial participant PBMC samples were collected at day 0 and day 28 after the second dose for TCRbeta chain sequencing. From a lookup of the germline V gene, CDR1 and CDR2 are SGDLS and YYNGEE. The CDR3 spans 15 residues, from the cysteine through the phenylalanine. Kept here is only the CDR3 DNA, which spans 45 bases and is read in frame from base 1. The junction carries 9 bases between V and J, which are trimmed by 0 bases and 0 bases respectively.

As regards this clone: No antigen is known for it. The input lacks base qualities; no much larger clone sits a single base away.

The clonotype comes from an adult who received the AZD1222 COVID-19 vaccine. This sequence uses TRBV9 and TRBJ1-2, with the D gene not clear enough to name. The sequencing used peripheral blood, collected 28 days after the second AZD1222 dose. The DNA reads TGTGCCAGCAGCGTAGGCTCCCCAGCTAACTATGGCTACACCTTC. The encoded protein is CASSVGSPANYGYTF.